This TCR beta chain was obtained from a study of blood T cell repertoires in COVID-19. This clone was seen only once. Enrolled through a virtual design, the participants were between about 18 and 89 years of age and came from approximately 25 US areas. Among Cohort 3 donors, those recovered had two negative PCRs, clearance, or symptom resolution. This CDR3 is built from 12 residues. Germline-derived CDR1 and CDR2 are MDHEN and SYDVKM. V was clipped by 8 bases and J by 3 bases; unmatched bases: 4. Authors' methods: Estimated nucleated cell counts came from reference gene primer amplification. Measured with immunoSEQ multiplex PCR; TCRdb has only the in-frame clones, and not every one. Clonal size and the V and J genes are those of that table, whereas D and trimming came from the DNA. The sample holds 95,000 to 150,000 clones, 84% seen once.

Sequenced input: PBMCs or T cells enriched from blood (not recorded which). This receptor was taken from a woman aged 25 to 45 who had recovered from COVID-19. The chain joins TRBV28 to TRBJ2-7, with 7 bases identical to TRBD1. CDR3 DNA sequence: TGTGCCAGCGGTTACAGGGGCTACGAGCAGTACTTC. Its translation is CASGYRGYEQYF.